Listed below are T cell receptor beta chains from one sample, sequenced in a study of T cell responses to AZD1222 COVID-19 vaccine. Some clones are missing from TCRdb's copy, which holds only in-frame ones; the method was immunoSEQ multiplex PCR. This sample has approximately 140,000 clones; 70% to 90% occur once, and the top ten carry about 4.7%. The sequencing here drew on peripheral blood, taken on day 0 of AZD1222 vaccination. All receptors come from an adult in good health. Each CDR3 is given with its conserved first and last residue. Each record gives: J gene, clone size, D gene, V gene, CDR3 protein, CDR3 DNA. D genes are given only for firm matches. A clone size is listed for some rows: how often the clone was seen (once, few, many), or a class if it is expanded.

>TRBJ2-7|.|TRBD2|TRBV5-4
CASSLGAGVPYEQYF
TGTGCCAGCAGCTTGGGGGCGGGAGTCCCCTACGAGCAGTACTTC
>TRBJ2-4|.|.|TRBV6-1
CASSGLLSGADASIQYF
TGTGCCAGCAGTGGCCTGTTGTCGGGGGCGGATGCAAGCATTCAGTACTTC
>TRBJ2-7|.|TRBD2|TRBV18
CASSPTSGIRYEQYF
TGTGCCAGCTCACCGACTAGCGGGATTCGATACGAGCAGTACTTC
>TRBJ1-2|.|TRBD1|TRBV11-3
CASSLAGTGAGGNYGYTF
TGTGCCAGCAGCTTAGCGGGGACGGGGGCAGGGGGCAACTATGGCTACACCTTC
>TRBJ2-7|.|.|TRBV1
CTSSQERSGRVHEQYF
TGCACCAGCAGCCAAGAACGAAGCGGGAGAGTCCACGAGCAGTACTTC
>TRBJ1-5|.|.|TRBV6-5
CASRSPGSQPQHF
TGTGCCAGCAGGAGCCCGGGCAGCCAGCCCCAGCATTTT
>TRBJ2-7|.|TRBD2|TRBV4-2
CASSPTEKTSVSYEQYF
TGTGCCAGCAGCCCTACTGAAAAAACTAGCGTCTCCTACGAGCAGTACTTC
>TRBJ2-1|few|.|TRBV14
CASSLGAASYNEQFF
TGTGCCAGCAGCCTGGGGGCCGCTTCCTACAATGAGCAGTTCTTC
>TRBJ2-1|.|.|TRBV18
CASSLGLGEQFF
TGTGCCAGCTCACTTGGTTTGGGTGAGCAGTTCTTC
>TRBJ2-1|.|TRBD2|TRBV4-2
CASSQSSGDYNEQFF
TGTGCCAGCAGCCAATCCAGCGGGGACTACAATGAGCAGTTCTTC
>TRBJ2-3|.|.|TRBV11-3
CASSLSRSDTQYF
TGTGCCAGCAGCCTCAGCCGGTCGGATACGCAGTATTTT
>TRBJ2-5|.|.|TRBV10-3
CAISESSGQETQYF
TGTGCCATCAGTGAGTCGAGCGGACAAGAGACCCAGTACTTC
>TRBJ1-4|few|TRBD1|TRBV9
CASTPTGVEKLFF
TGTGCCAGCACCCCGACAGGGGTGGAAAAACTGTTTTTT
>TRBJ1-2|.|.|TRBV7-2
CASSLVSGGGYGYTF
TGTGCCAGCAGCTTAGTCAGTGGAGGGGGATATGGCTACACCTTC
>TRBJ2-1|.|.|TRBV5-1
CASSAGTFNNEQFF
TGCGCCAGCAGCGCCGGGACCTTCAACAATGAGCAGTTCTTC
>TRBJ1-1|.|.|TRBV6-5
CASSLSRNFGTEAFF
TGTGCCAGCAGTCTCTCTCGCAACTTTGGCACTGAAGCTTTCTTT
>TRBJ2-5|.|.|TRBV7-2
CASSLVVSQETQYF
TGTGCCAGCAGCTTAGTTGTCAGCCAAGAGACCCAGTACTTC
>TRBJ1-3|.|.|TRBV7-2
CASSLGAVSLVSGNTIYF
TGTGCCAGCAGCTTAGGGGCTGTGAGCCTCGTCTCTGGAAACACCATATATTTT
>TRBJ1-1|.|.|TRBV19
CASSPRGNTEAFF
TGTGCCAGTAGTCCGAGGGGGAACACTGAAGCTTTCTTT
>TRBJ1-4|once|.|TRBV6-6
CASSSRGRGGEKLFF
TGTGCCAGCAGTTCACGGGGGAGGGGAGGTGAAAAACTGTTTTTT
>TRBJ1-1|few|.|TRBV3-1/TRBV3-2
CDKGGLNTEAFF
TGTGACAAAGGAGGATTGAACACTGAAGCTTTCTTT
>TRBJ1-5|.|.|TRBV6-5
CASSYSQGHQPQHF
TGTGCCAGCAGTTACTCGCAGGGCCATCAGCCCCAGCATTTT
>TRBJ1-5|once|.|TRBV19
CASSPQTLDLNQPQHF
TGTGCCAGTAGTCCCCAGACTTTGGATCTCAATCAGCCCCAGCATTTT
>TRBJ2-1|once|TRBD1|TRBV3-1/TRBV3-2
CASSLRRGQGGSSEQFF
TGTGCCAGCAGCCTGAGACGCGGACAGGGCGGATCCAGCGAGCAGTTCTTC
>TRBJ1-3|.|.|TRBV27
CASRLSGSGNTIYF
TGTGCCAGCAGGCTATCAGGGTCTGGAAACACCATATATTTT
>TRBJ2-1|.|TRBD2|TRBV7-2
CASSPGLAGGYEQFF
TGTGCCAGCAGCCCGGGACTAGCGGGAGGCTATGAGCAGTTCTTC
>TRBJ1-2|.|.|TRBV9
CASRRGLSNYGYTF
TGTGCCAGCAGGAGGGGACTTTCTAACTATGGCTACACCTTC
>TRBJ1-2|once|.|TRBV11-2
CASSFQENYGYTF
TGTGCCAGCAGCTTCCAGGAAAACTATGGCTACACCTTC
>TRBJ1-1|.|.|TRBV6-5
CASSSWGVTEAFF
TGTGCCAGCAGTTCCTGGGGGGTCACTGAAGCTTTCTTT
>TRBJ1-2|.|.|TRBV28
CASSLRTAIYGYTF
TGTGCCAGCAGTTTAAGGACGGCGATATATGGCTACACCTTC
>TRBJ2-5|.|.|TRBV12-5
CASGYSQETQYF
TGTGCTAGTGGCTACAGTCAAGAGACCCAGTACTTC
>TRBJ2-1|.|TRBD1|TRBV7-8
CASSLRDRREQFF
TGTGCCAGCAGCCTCAGGGACAGACGTGAGCAGTTCTTC
>TRBJ1-4|.|.|TRBV5-4
CASSLAGEKLFF
TGTGCCAGCAGCTTGGCCGGTGAAAAACTGTTTTTT
>TRBJ1-2|.|.|TRBV6-5
CASRGQGLNGYTF
TGTGCCAGCAGAGGCCAGGGGTTAAATGGCTACACCTTC
>TRBJ2-1|.|.|TRBV19
CASSIDPGRRALYNEQFF
TGTGCCAGTAGTATAGACCCCGGGCGGAGGGCCCTCTACAATGAGCAGTTCTTC
>TRBJ2-3|.|.|TRBV19
CAVRTGTDTQYF
TGTGCCGTGCGGACTGGCACAGATACGCAGTATTTT
>TRBJ2-1|.|.|TRBV7-9
CASSLARAGDNEQFF
TGTGCCAGCAGCTTAGCGCGCGCTGGGGACAATGAGCAGTTCTTC
>TRBJ2-3|.|.|TRBV29-1
CSVVSGDTQYF
TGCAGCGTAGTTAGTGGAGATACGCAGTATTTT
>TRBJ1-4|.|TRBD1|TRBV7-9
CASSLQGAREKLFF
TGTGCCAGCAGCTTGCAGGGGGCTAGGGAAAAACTGTTTTTT
>TRBJ2-1|.|.|TRBV7-9
CASSLSSNNEQFF
TGTGCCAGCAGCTTAAGCTCAAACAATGAGCAGTTCTTC
>TRBJ1-3|.|TRBD1|TRBV5-1
CASSLSTGGSGNTIYF
TGCGCCAGCAGCTTGAGCACAGGGGGCTCTGGAAACACCATATATTTT
>TRBJ1-3|.|.|TRBV28
CASSLSPAASGNTIYF
TGTGCCAGCAGTTTATCCCCGGCCGCGAGTGGAAACACCATATATTTT
>TRBJ2-7|.|TRBD2|TRBV2
CATTRGESYEQYF
TGTGCCACGACCCGGGGGGAGTCCTACGAGCAGTACTTC
>TRBJ1-1|.|TRBD1|TRBV27
CASSSGDRGSRAEAFF
TGTGCCAGCAGTTCCGGGGACAGGGGAAGTCGGGCTGAAGCTTTCTTT